In this sample, the clone carrying this T cell receptor (beta chain) turned up many times. Its antigen remains unknown. This may arise from a read error, as a much more abundant clone is one base away. Each CDR3 protein is one row after TCRdb ran MiXCR on the multiplex PCR reads. The table lists approximately 140,000 distinct CDR3 sequences, about 33% of them singletons. This specimen comes from a study of breast tumors, draining lymph nodes, adjacent tissues. Axillary draining lymph nodes of breast cancer patients supplied the node samples. Study-wide results and limits: Luminal-like breast cancer showed significantly higher tumor–nontumor repertoire similarity than basal-like. Most tumor T cells seemingly derive from lymph node, then expand in tumor. Tumor repertoires ranked between lymph nodes and nontumor tissue in diversity, with V and J gene preferences.

The length of the CDR3 is 15 residues. V lost 2 bases and J 3 bases, leaving 13 bases between the germline ends. CDR1 and CDR2 from the germline V gene are MGHRA and YSYEKL. The chain uses TRBV4-1 and TRBJ1-2; D is unresolved. The sequencing input was axillary lymph node tissue. The source is a female donor with breast cancer. Some clones in this sample may be carry-over from other donors' samples. This CDR3 reads CASSQPPGWDYGYTF. CDR3 bases: TGCGCCAGCAGCCAACCTCCGGGATGGGACTATGGCTACACCTTC.